The clone carrying this TCR beta chain was picked up a small number of times. Its antigen is as yet unknown. This sample was included in a study of T-cell reconstitution after alpha-beta-depleted transplantation in children. The study, taken as a whole, reports: The origin of alpha-beta T cells about two months after transplant was reportedly several hundred expanded graft clones. Newly generated T cells supplied most T-cell counts and diversity one year post-transplant.

Using unique molecular identifiers, the investigators prepared the TCRbeta library. Each CDR3 protein gets one entry after TCRdb re-called the PCR reads with MiXCR. The table has 700,000 to 850,000 distinct CDR3 sequences, 16% seen once. The V gene lost 5 bases and the J gene lost 4 bases, with 15 bases spanning the gap. The CDR3 consists of 14 residues. CDR1 and CDR2 from the germline V gene are DFQATT and SNEGSKA (reference sequence). Sample: PBMCs, mostly from graft donor cells, taken 360 days after TCRalphabeta/CD19-depleted stem cell transplant. This receptor was identified in a male patient younger than 18 who had a stem cell transplant for acute lymphoblastic leukemia, so the T cells may come from the graft donor. The chain is built from TRBV20-1 and TRBJ1-5; no clear D gene. Here the CDR3 DNA reads TGCAGTGCTCACAGATACCCTGAGAATCAGCCCCAGCATTTT. Protein: CSAHRYPENQPQHF.